These T cell receptor beta chains were read from a single sample in a study of shared clonotypes between healthy human individuals. Sequencing used immunoSEQ multiplex PCR; TCRdb keeps in-frame clones, though not all of them. Here the sample spans approximately 2,000,000 clones, about nine tenths being singletons. The sample comprised naive CD4+ T cells from PBMCs. Every receptor here comes from a man younger than 35 in good health. Some clones in this sample may be carry-over from other donors' samples. Both conserved end residues are part of each CDR3. The D gene is left open where the match is weak. A clone size is listed for some rows: how often the clone was seen (once, few, many), or a class if it is expanded.

V,D,J,size,DNA,CDR3
TRBV6-6,.,TRBJ2-5,.,TGTGCCAGCACCAACGGGGGTGGAGAGACCCAGTACTTC,CASTNGGGETQYF
TRBV6-6,.,TRBJ2-2,.,TGTGCCAGCAGGAGCCCTCGACAGGAGAACACCGGGGAGCTGTTTTTT,CASRSPRQENTGELFF
TRBV18,.,TRBJ1-2,.,TGTGCCAGCTCACCAGGGGGGTTCGACTATGGCTACACCTTC,CASSPGGFDYGYTF
TRBV5-4,.,TRBJ1-2,.,TGTGCCAGCAGCCCCTTACGGGGTGAACTCGCCGGCTACACCTTC,CASSPLRGELAGYTF
TRBV4-1,.,TRBJ1-4,.,TGCGCCAGCAAGGCAGGGGTGGTGCAAGGTAATGAAAAACTGTTTTTT,CASKAGVVQGNEKLFF
TRBV7-8,.,TRBJ2-1,.,TGTGCCAGCAGCTTTTATGGCGGGCGGCACTACAATGAGCAGTTCTTC,CASSFYGGRHYNEQFF
TRBV11-3,.,TRBJ2-2,.,TGTGCCAGTTCGGGAGCAAGCGACACCGGGGAGCTGTTTTTT,CASSGASDTGELFF
TRBV7-2,.,TRBJ2-3,once,TGTGCCAGCAGCTTAGGCGGACCCTTTCCTAGCACAGATACGCAGTATTTT,CASSLGGPFPSTDTQYF
TRBV6-6,.,TRBJ1-3,.,TGTGCCAGCAGTTACTCGAGTGGGGGAAGTGGAAACACCATATATTTT,CASSYSSGGSGNTIYF
TRBV11-2,.,TRBJ1-6,once,TGTGCCAGCAGCTTTCTCAGGACGGTAAATTCACCCCTCCACTTT,CASSFLRTVNSPLHF
TRBV5-4,TRBD1,TRBJ1-3,.,TGTGCCAGCAGCCCGGGAACAGGGGGCGCAAGAAACACCATATATTTT,CASSPGTGGARNTIYF
TRBV12-5,.,TRBJ2-1,.,TGTGCTAGTGGTTTCAGTGGTGAGCAGTTCTTC,CASGFSGEQFF
TRBV5-4,.,TRBJ1-2,.,TGTGCCAGCAGCTTACCAGGGATCTATGGCTACACCTTC,CASSLPGIYGYTF
TRBV7-6,TRBD1,TRBJ1-3,.,TGTGCCAGCAGCTTAGTCACAGGGGTTGGAAACACCATATATTTT,CASSLVTGVGNTIYF
TRBV27,TRBD1,TRBJ2-7,.,TGTGCCAGCAGTCCTAGTTTGGCAGGGGGCAATAAGGGCGAGCAGTACTTC,CASSPSLAGGNKGEQYF
TRBV28,.,TRBJ2-5,.,TGTGCCAGCAGGGTTGGGGGCCAAGAGACCCAGTACTTC,CASRVGGQETQYF
TRBV6-4,.,TRBJ2-7,.,TGTGCCAACCCTGCTCCGGACGGGCTCTGCTACGAGCAGTACTTC,CANPAPDGLCYEQYF
TRBV2,TRBD2,TRBJ2-1,.,TGTGCCAGCAGGGGGACTAGCCCTGCGAATGAGCAGTTCTTC,CASRGTSPANEQFF
TRBV5-1,.,TRBJ1-1,.,TGCGCCAGCAGCTTGGGACAGGTTTACATGAACACTGAAGCTTTCTTT,CASSLGQVYMNTEAFF
TRBV4-1,.,TRBJ1-4,.,TGCGCCAGCAGCCAAACCAGAACAACTAATGAAAAACTGTTTTTT,CASSQTRTTNEKLFF
TRBV5-1,.,TRBJ2-7,.,TGCGCCAGCAGCCCACAGGGCAACTACGAGCAGTACTTC,CASSPQGNYEQYF
TRBV28,TRBD2,TRBJ2-5,.,TGTGCCAGCAGTTCCCCCTCAGGGCGGGAGTGGGGAGAGACCCAGTACTTC,CASSSPSGREWGETQYF
TRBV27,TRBD1,TRBJ2-4,.,TGTGCCAGCAGGGGAAACAGGGGGAAAAACATTCAGTACTTC,CASRGNRGKNIQYF
TRBV19,.,TRBJ2-2,.,TGTGCCAGCCGCGGGCAGCGTCTAGGCACCGGGGAGCTGTTTTTT,CASRGQRLGTGELFF
TRBV2,.,TRBJ2-1,.,TGTGCCAGCAGGGCCATTGGGAGAATTTCCAATGAGCAGTTCTTC,CASRAIGRISNEQFF
TRBV19,.,TRBJ1-2,.,TGTGCCAGTAGTACGGAGACAGACTATGGCTACACCTTC,CASSTETDYGYTF
TRBV5-1,.,TRBJ2-4,.,TGCGCCAGCAGCTTGGGATCAGGGGCGATCGCCAAAAACATTCAGTACTTC,CASSLGSGAIAKNIQYF
TRBV7-2,.,TRBJ2-5,.,TGTGCCAGCAGCCGCCAGCTGGGGACCCAGTACTTC,CASSRQLGTQYF
TRBV9,.,TRBJ2-7,.,TGTGCCAGCAGCGCCGGGTACGAGCAGTACTTC,CASSAGYEQYF
TRBV9,.,TRBJ2-1,once,TGTGCCAGCAGCGTTGAGGTTTCCTACAATGAGCAGTTCTTC,CASSVEVSYNEQFF
TRBV2,.,TRBJ2-1,.,TGTGCCAGCAGTGATTTTCGAGGAATTGACAATGAGCAGTTCTTC,CASSDFRGIDNEQFF
TRBV5-1,.,TRBJ2-5,.,TGCGCCAGCAGCTTGGCGGGGGCCGAGGTGGAGACCCAGTACTTC,CASSLAGAEVETQYF
TRBV28,.,TRBJ2-7,.,TGTGCCAGCAGTTTATTGGGACAGCGGGTCGAGCAGTACTTC,CASSLLGQRVEQYF
TRBV18,.,TRBJ1-1,.,TGTGCCAGCTCACCTCTCACGGAGGGCACTGAAGCTTTCTTT,CASSPLTEGTEAFF
TRBV7-2,.,TRBJ2-2,.,TGTGCCAGCAGCTACACCCTATCCGGGACGGCGCCCTTTTTT,CASSYTLSGTAPFF
TRBV7-9,TRBD1,TRBJ2-4,.,TGTGCCAGCAGCTCGGGACAGGGAAGAAACATTCAGTACTTC,CASSSGQGRNIQYF
TRBV19,.,TRBJ1-3,.,TGTGCCAGTAGGAACCCGGGCCAACCCCGAGGGGGAAACACCATATATTTT,CASRNPGQPRGGNTIYF
TRBV7-9,TRBD1,TRBJ1-2,.,TGTGCCAGCAGCTTAAACAGGGGGCCTAATGGCTACACCTTC,CASSLNRGPNGYTF
TRBV5-1,.,TRBJ2-5,.,TGCGCCAGCAGCGTCACAGGGGAGGGAGAGACCCAGTACTTC,CASSVTGEGETQYF
TRBV7-9,TRBD2,TRBJ2-3,.,TGTGCCAGCAGGTCGGCGGGAGCAGATACGCAGTATTTT,CASRSAGADTQYF
TRBV2,.,TRBJ1-1,.,TGTGCCAGCAGCCAAAACACTGAAGCTTTCTTT,CASSQNTEAFF
TRBV5-1,TRBD2,TRBJ2-5,.,TGCGCCAGCAGCCCCCAAGGGGCTAGCGGGAGGCTCCAAGAGACCCAGTACTTC,CASSPQGASGRLQETQYF
TRBV28,.,TRBJ2-1,.,TGTGCCAGCAGTTTAAACGGGGTTATCAATGAGCAGTTCTTC,CASSLNGVINEQFF
TRBV19,TRBD1,TRBJ2-6,.,TGTGCCAGTAGCAGGGGACAGCACTCTGGGGCCAACGTCCTGACTTTC,CASSRGQHSGANVLTF
TRBV7-2,TRBD2,TRBJ2-7,.,TGTGCCAGCAGCCGGACTAGCGGCTACGAGCAGTACTTC,CASSRTSGYEQYF
TRBV5-1,TRBD2,TRBJ2-7,.,TGCGCCAGCAGCCTAGCTAGCGGGAGCTCCTACGAGCAGTACTTC,CASSLASGSSYEQYF
TRBV7-6,.,TRBJ1-1,once,TGTGCCAGCAGCTTAGGGACGGCCACTGAAGCTTTCTTT,CASSLGTATEAFF
TRBV5-1,TRBD1,TRBJ2-2,.,TGCGCCAGCAGCATCCCTCCGGGACAGGGGATCACCGGGGAGCTGTTTTTT,CASSIPPGQGITGELFF
TRBV6-6,.,TRBJ2-2,.,TGTGCCAGCAACCGGGGGATAAACACCGGGGAGCTGTTTTTT,CASNRGINTGELFF
TRBV4-2,.,TRBJ2-7,.,TGTGCCAGCAGCCAACGTCCTCCCCTCTACGAGCAGTACTTC,CASSQRPPLYEQYF
TRBV6-1,.,TRBJ1-1,.,TGTGCCAGCAGTGAAGGACGGCCGAACACTGAAGCTTTCTTT,CASSEGRPNTEAFF
TRBV2,.,TRBJ2-5,.,TGTGCCAGCAGTGTAAACGAAGGGTGGACCCAGTACTTC,CASSVNEGWTQYF
TRBV4-3,TRBD2,TRBJ2-5,.,TGCGCCAGCAGCCAAGATCTGTCAGCGGGAACCCAGTACTTC,CASSQDLSAGTQYF
TRBV27,TRBD1,TRBJ1-1,.,TGTGCCAGCAGTTTAACGGGGGACAGGGGCGGCACTGAAGCTTTCTTT,CASSLTGDRGGTEAFF
TRBV19,TRBD1,TRBJ1-1,.,TGTGCCAGTAGTATAGTAACAGGGGGACCCACTGAAGCTTTCTTT,CASSIVTGGPTEAFF
TRBV6-5,TRBD1,TRBJ1-1,once,TGTGCCAGCAGTACAGGACAGGGCCTAAAGACTGAAGCTTTCTTT,CASSTGQGLKTEAFF